This TCR beta chain was sequenced during a study of T cells in Graves' hyperthyroidism and ophthalmopathy. Notes on the study in general: The model predicted ophthalmopathy a median about 6.6 months before onset.

Comments on this clonotype: Antigen: not known.

Amplified TCR beta CDR3 regions came from RNA transcripts. HTBI primers were employed in a first-round RT-PCR of the TCR CDR3. Each CDR3 protein gets one entry after TCRdb re-called the multiplex PCR reads with MiXCR. The sample includes some 460,000 distinct CDR3 sequences, 15% to 17% seen only once; the top ten take less than 15%. This CDR3 spans 17 amino acids. V was trimmed by 5 bases and J by 2 bases, leaving 18 bases between them. The authors obtained PBMCs from about 9.5 ml of fresh peripheral blood. The chain joins TRBV12-3 or TRBV12-4 to TRBJ2-2, with D hard to call. Source material: blood. The receptor was isolated from a woman aged 18-29 years with Graves' hyperthyroidism. This CDR3 is CASSPRLPTDNTGELFF. CDR3 DNA sequence: TGTGCCAGCAGTCCCCGACTCCCGACCGATAACACCGGGGAGCTGTTTTTT.